The entry below gives a single T cell receptor beta chain sequence along with its context. Its antigen remains unknown. Germline V gives CDR1 SEHNR, CDR2 FQNEAQ (reference sequence). The V gene lost 2 bases and the J gene lost 3 bases, with 9 bases spanning the gap. This CDR3 has 14 amino acids. The sample is drawn from a study of spatial heterogeneity in lung cancer. Study as a whole: For the average unique TCR and UMI combination, more than eight occurrences appeared in raw reads.

Whole-study findings and limits: The study found that expanded intratumoral alpha and beta TCR counts tracked tumor mutation counts. Nonsynonymous mutation counts, ubiquitous and regional, were tracked by the respective counts of ubiquitous and regional expanded TCRs.

Every cDNA TCR molecule received its own unique molecular identifier. TCRdb itself ran the 5' RACE reads through MiXCR, one entry per CDR3 protein. The data show about 20,000 distinct CDR3 sequences, 4.5% to 7% seen once. Time point of the sample: sample taken at primary tumor resection. The gene calls are TRBV7-9 and TRBJ2-3; no definite D call. This clonotype was sampled from a female donor with early-stage non-small cell lung cancer. Material: lung tumor tissue, obtained at surgery. The CDR3 loop reads CASSLSRNTDTQYF. Written as DNA, the CDR3 is TGTGCCAGCAGCTTATCTCGGAATACAGATACGCAGTATTTT. The full variable domain, completed using reference TRBV7-9 and TRBJ2-3, is DTGVSQNPRHKITKRGQNVTFRCDPISEHNRLYWYRQTLGQGPEFLTYFQNEAQLEKSRLLSDRFSAERPKGSFSTLEIQRTEQGDSAMYLCASSLSRNTDTQYFGPGTRLTVL.